Sequencing of this T cell receptor beta chain was carried out in a study of cytomegalovirus exposure and HLA in healthy donors. The length of the CDR3 is 13 residues. Germline V CDR1 and CDR2: MDHEN, SYDVKM. The V gene lost 6 bases and the J gene lost 11 bases, with 16 bases spanning the gap. The PCR contained 60 Vbeta and 13 Jbeta primers. The table came from immunoSEQ multiplex PCR; TCRdb's copy has only in-frame clones and leaves some out. The sample yields 150,000 to 200,000 clones, around three quarters seen once. This TCR was recovered from a woman between 45 and 60 years old in good health and CMV-seronegative. The chain is built from TRBV28 and TRBJ1-4, with D tentatively TRBD1 (5 bases). Sequenced material: PBMCs. CDR3 bases: TGTGCCAGCAGCAAAGGAGGGACTGACAAACTGTTTTTT. Amino acids: CASSKGGTDKLFF.